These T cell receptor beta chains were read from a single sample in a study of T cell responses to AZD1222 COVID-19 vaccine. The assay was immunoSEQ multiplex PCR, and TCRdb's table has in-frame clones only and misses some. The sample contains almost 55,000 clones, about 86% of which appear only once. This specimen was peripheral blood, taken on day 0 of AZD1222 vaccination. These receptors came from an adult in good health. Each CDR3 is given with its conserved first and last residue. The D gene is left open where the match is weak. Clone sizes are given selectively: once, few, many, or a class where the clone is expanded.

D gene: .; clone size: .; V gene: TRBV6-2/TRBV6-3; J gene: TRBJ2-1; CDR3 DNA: TGTGCCAGCAGTTACGGCAGCGACATACAGTTCTTC; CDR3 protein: CASSYGSDIQFF
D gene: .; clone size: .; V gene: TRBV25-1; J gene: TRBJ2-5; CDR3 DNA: TGTGCCAGCAGTGAATCTGGGGTGGAGACCCAGTACTTC; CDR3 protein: CASSESGVETQYF
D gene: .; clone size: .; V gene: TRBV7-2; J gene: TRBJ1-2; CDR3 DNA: TGTGCCAGCAGCTCTACAGCGGGCTTAGGCTACACCTTC; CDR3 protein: CASSSTAGLGYTF
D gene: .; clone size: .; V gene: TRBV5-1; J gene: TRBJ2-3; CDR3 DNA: TGCGCCAGCAGCTTTCGACAGAATTCAGATACGCAGTATTTT; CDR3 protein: CASSFRQNSDTQYF
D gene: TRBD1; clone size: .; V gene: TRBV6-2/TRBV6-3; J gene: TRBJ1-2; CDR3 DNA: TGTGCCAGCAGCCCGGGACAGGTCTATGGCTACACCTTC; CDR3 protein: CASSPGQVYGYTF
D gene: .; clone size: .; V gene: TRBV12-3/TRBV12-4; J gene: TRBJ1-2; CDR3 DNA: TGTGCCAGCAGACGCGCTAACTATGGCTACACCTTC; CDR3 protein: CASRRANYGYTF
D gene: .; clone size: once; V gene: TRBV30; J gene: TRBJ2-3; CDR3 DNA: TGTGCCTGCCACAGGGTCCCTAGAAAAACAGATACGCAGTATTTT; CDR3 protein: CACHRVPRKTDTQYF
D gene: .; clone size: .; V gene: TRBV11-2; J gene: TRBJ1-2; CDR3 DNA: TGTGCCAGCAGCTTAGATCAGACGGCCTATGGCTACACCTTC; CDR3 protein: CASSLDQTAYGYTF
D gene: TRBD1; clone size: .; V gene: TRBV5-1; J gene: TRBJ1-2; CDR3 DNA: TGCGCCAGCAGCTTGGAGAGGGGGCGGTATGGCTACACCTTC; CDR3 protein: CASSLERGRYGYTF
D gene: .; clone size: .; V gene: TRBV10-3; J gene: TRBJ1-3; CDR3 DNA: TGTGCCATCAGGACAGACAGATCTGGAAACACCATATATTTT; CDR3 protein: CAIRTDRSGNTIYF
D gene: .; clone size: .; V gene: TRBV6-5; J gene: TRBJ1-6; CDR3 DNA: TGTGCCAGCATGGGGGTTAGCTCCTATAATTCACCCCTCCACTTT; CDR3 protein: CASMGVSSYNSPLHF
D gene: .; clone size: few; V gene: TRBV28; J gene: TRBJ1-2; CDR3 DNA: TGTGCCAGCCTCGGCGGGGCAGGCCAAGGTGGCGGCTACACCTTC; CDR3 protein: CASLGGAGQGGGYTF
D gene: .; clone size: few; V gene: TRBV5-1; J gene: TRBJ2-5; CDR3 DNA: TGCGCCAGCAGCTTCAGCAGGGGAGGCAGAGAGACCCAGTACTTC; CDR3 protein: CASSFSRGGRETQYF
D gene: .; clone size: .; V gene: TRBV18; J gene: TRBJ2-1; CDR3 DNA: TGTGCCAGCTCACCCGCTGGATTCTCCTACAATGAGCAGTTCTTC; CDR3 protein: CASSPAGFSYNEQFF
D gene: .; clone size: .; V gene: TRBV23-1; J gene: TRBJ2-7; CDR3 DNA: TGCGCCAGCAGTCAAAGTCTCCTCGGGTCCTACGAGCAGTACTTC; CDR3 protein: CASSQSLLGSYEQYF
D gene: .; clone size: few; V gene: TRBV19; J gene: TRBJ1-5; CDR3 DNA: TGTGCCAGTAGCTCGACTCACGGGAGGGGGTCCGCTTCCAATCAGCCCCAGCATTTT; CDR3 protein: CASSSTHGRGSASNQPQHF
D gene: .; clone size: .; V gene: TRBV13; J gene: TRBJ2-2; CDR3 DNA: TGTGCCAGCAGCTCTTACAAAGGGACCAACACCGGGGAGCTGTTTTTT; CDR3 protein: CASSSYKGTNTGELFF
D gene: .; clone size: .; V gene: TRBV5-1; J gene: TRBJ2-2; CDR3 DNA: TGCGCCAGCAGCTCCCCACAAGGGGGGCGAGCCGGGGAGCTGTTTTTT; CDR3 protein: CASSSPQGGRAGELFF
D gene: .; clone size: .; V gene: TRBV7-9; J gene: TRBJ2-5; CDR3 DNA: TGTGCCAGCAGCCCGGTGGAGACCCAGTACTTC; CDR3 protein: CASSPVETQYF
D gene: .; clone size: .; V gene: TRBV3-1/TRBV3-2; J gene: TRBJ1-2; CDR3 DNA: TGTGCCAGCAGCCAAGGGACCTCAGCGAGCGGCTACACCTTC; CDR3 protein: CASSQGTSASGYTF
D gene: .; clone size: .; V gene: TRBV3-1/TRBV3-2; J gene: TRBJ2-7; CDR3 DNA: TGTGCCAGCAGCCAAGATAGGGTCGGCTACGAGCAGTACTTC; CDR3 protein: CASSQDRVGYEQYF
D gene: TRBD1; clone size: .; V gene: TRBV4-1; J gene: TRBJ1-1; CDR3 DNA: TGCGCCAGCAGCCCGGGACAGGGTTACACTGAAGCTTTCTTT; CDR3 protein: CASSPGQGYTEAFF